The rows below give T cell receptor beta chains drawn from one sample of a study of identifying expanded T cells in peripheral blood. The assay was immunoSEQ multiplex PCR, and TCRdb's table has in-frame clones only and misses some. The data show around 100,000 clones, 80% to 90% seen once. Sequencing input: blood. The receptors originated from a person aged 18 to 75 in good health. CDR3s include the opening cysteine and the closing phenylalanine or tryptophan. Each record gives: D gene, clone size, J gene, CDR3 length, V gene, CDR3 protein, CDR3 DNA. The D gene is left open where the match is weak. Clone size is given for some rows only: seen once, a few or many times, or a class if the clone is expanded.

>.|.|TRBJ2-6|15|TRBV7-2
CASSSPASGANVLTF
TGTGCCAGCAGCTCCCCGGCCTCTGGGGCCAACGTCCTGACTTTC
>TRBD1|.|TRBJ1-5|14|TRBV6-5
CASSRDSLNQPQHF
TGTGCCAGCAGCCGGGACAGTCTAAATCAGCCCCAGCATTTT
>.|once|TRBJ2-7|14|TRBV25-1
CASSEDNPSYEQYF
TGTGCCAGCAGTGAGGACAACCCGTCGTACGAGCAGTACTTC
>TRBD2|.|TRBJ2-7|15|TRBV11-2
CASSQDTSGRVEQYF
TGTGCCAGCAGCCAAGATACTAGCGGGAGGGTCGAGCAGTACTTC
>.|.|TRBJ1-5|14|TRBV6-5
CASSYGSGGQPQHF
TGTGCCAGCAGTTACGGATCAGGAGGTCAGCCCCAGCATTTT
>TRBD1|.|TRBJ1-1|13|TRBV10-1
CASRDRTNTEAFF
TGCGCCAGCAGGGACAGGACGAACACTGAAGCTTTCTTT
>.|.|TRBJ2-1|12|TRBV6-6
CASSLRPAEQFF
TGTGCCAGCAGTCTACGACCCGCGGAGCAGTTCTTC
>.|.|TRBJ2-5|13|TRBV5-1
CASSQGGQETQYF
TGCGCCAGCAGCCAGGGGGGGCAAGAGACCCAGTACTTC
>TRBD2|.|TRBJ2-7|16|TRBV11-2
CASSPRGLSGNYEQYF
TGTGCCAGCAGCCCACGGGGGCTTAGCGGGAACTACGAGCAGTACTTC
>.|.|TRBJ1-5|12|TRBV5-6
CASSLSNQPQHF
TGTGCCAGCAGCCTTAGCAATCAGCCCCAGCATTTT
>TRBD1|.|TRBJ1-2|12|TRBV29-1
CSAPGQGDGYTF
TGCAGCGCACCGGGACAGGGGGATGGCTACACCTTC
>.|.|TRBJ2-7|15|TRBV11-3
CASSPNNLGGSEQYF
TGTGCCAGCAGCCCCAATAACCTTGGGGGAAGCGAGCAGTACTTC
>.|.|TRBJ2-5|13|TRBV2
CASSVRDSETQYF
TGTGCCAGCAGTGTTCGAGATTCGGAGACCCAGTACTTC
>TRBD2|.|TRBJ2-7|16|TRBV7-2
CASSPGTSGRGAMQYF
TGTGCCAGCAGCCCAGGGACTAGCGGGAGGGGTGCGATGCAGTACTTC
>.|.|TRBJ2-1|14|TRBV15
CATSRVRDDNEQFF
TGTGCCACCAGCAGAGTGCGGGATGACAATGAGCAGTTCTTC
>TRBD2|.|TRBJ2-3|16|TRBV7-9
CASSPGLAGSADTQYF
TGTGCCAGCAGCCCCGGACTAGCGGGGTCGGCAGATACGCAGTATTTT
>TRBD1|once|TRBJ1-1|15|TRBV13
CASRYRDRGGTEAFF
TGTGCCAGCAGATATCGGGACAGGGGGGGGACTGAAGCTTTCTTT
>.|.|TRBJ1-2|13|TRBV7-9
CASSSIRLYGYTF
TGTGCCAGCAGCTCCATTCGCCTATATGGCTACACCTTC
>.|once|TRBJ1-2|13|TRBV13
CASSLGRHYGYTF
TGTGCCAGCAGCCTCGGTCGTCACTATGGCTACACCTTC
>TRBD2|few|TRBJ2-1|16|TRBV11-2
CASSRKGGGLVSEQFF
TGTGCCAGCAGCCGTAAGGGCGGGGGGCTCGTGAGTGAGCAGTTCTTC
>.|once|TRBJ2-2|12|TRBV6-6
CASSRDTGELFF
TGTGCCAGCAGTCGAGACACCGGGGAGCTGTTTTTT
>.|.|TRBJ2-5|14|TRBV30
CAWSVGASGETQYF
TGTGCCTGGAGTGTGGGGGCTAGCGGAGAGACCCAGTACTTC
>.|once|TRBJ1-2|13|TRBV18
CASPPDRVYGYTF
TGTGCCAGCCCACCCGACAGAGTCTATGGCTACACCTTC
>.|once|TRBJ1-1|13|TRBV5-5
CASSFASLTEAFF
TGTGCCAGCAGCTTCGCCAGTCTCACTGAAGCTTTCTTT
>TRBD2|.|TRBJ2-7|14|TRBV7-9
CASSLMGLGYEQYF
TGTGCCAGCAGCTTAATGGGACTAGGCTACGAGCAGTACTTC
>.|.|TRBJ2-2|14|TRBV6-5
CATQGSTNTGELFF
TGTGCCACCCAAGGTTCCACGAACACCGGGGAGCTGTTTTTT
>.|.|TRBJ2-7|17|TRBV25-1
CASSGRRGTVGSYEQYF
TGTGCCAGCAGTGGTCGCCGAGGGACGGTAGGCTCCTACGAGCAGTACTTC
>.|few|TRBJ1-1|11|TRBV20-1
CSAQGGAEAFF
TGCAGTGCTCAGGGAGGCGCTGAAGCTTTCTTT
>TRBD1|.|TRBJ2-1|14|TRBV27
CASSSHLGQPSQFF
TGTGCCAGCAGTTCCCACCTGGGACAGCCCTCGCAGTTCTTC
>.|.|TRBJ1-4|14|TRBV27
CASSLAGTPYELFF
TGTGCCAGCAGTTTGGCCGGGACCCCGTACGAGCTGTTTTTT
>.|.|TRBJ1-3|19|TRBV19
CASSPDLIAGLSSGNTIYF
TGTGCCAGTAGTCCTGACCTTATTGCGGGGCTTTCGAGTGGAAACACCATATATTTT
>.|.|TRBJ1-1|14|TRBV2
CASSVEPRNTEAFF
TGTGCCAGCAGTGTCGAGCCGAGGAACACTGAAGCTTTCTTT
>.|.|TRBJ1-5|15|TRBV5-3
CASSPGREGNQPQHF
TGTGCCAGCAGCCCCGGCAGGGAGGGCAATCAGCCCCAGCATTTT
>.|.|TRBJ2-5|17|TRBV11-3
CASSPGCGTPRKETQYF
TGTGCCAGCAGCCCAGGGTGCGGCACCCCGAGGAAAGAGACCCAGTACTTC
>.|.|TRBJ2-1|15|TRBV29-1
CSVEARQGSYNEQFF
TGCAGCGTTGAGGCCCGGCAGGGGTCCTACAATGAGCAGTTCTTC
>.|.|TRBJ2-3|15|TRBV4-3
CASSPSQGSTDTQYF
TGCGCCAGCAGCCCCTCGCAGGGGAGCACAGATACGCAGTATTTT
>.|.|TRBJ1-3|17|TRBV7-2
CASSLNRGALSGNTIYF
TGTGCCAGCAGCTTGAATCGCGGCGCACTCTCTGGAAACACCATATATTTT
>.|.|TRBJ1-4|16|TRBV4-1
CASSQPLLGANEKLFF
TGCGCCAGCAGCCAACCCTTGTTGGGTGCCAATGAAAAACTGTTTTTT
>.|.|TRBJ2-7|13|TRBV6-1
CASKWRTSYEQYF
TGTGCCAGCAAGTGGAGAACTTCCTACGAGCAGTACTTC
>TRBD2|.|TRBJ2-7|13|TRBV6-5
CASSGGGTYEQYF
TGTGCCAGCAGCGGGGGGGGAACCTACGAGCAGTACTTC
>.|.|TRBJ1-3|17|TRBV18
CASSPVTVLSSGNTIYF
TGTGCCAGCTCACCAGTGACAGTCCTATCCTCTGGAAACACCATATATTTT
>.|.|TRBJ1-1|14|TRBV5-6
CASSFSTSNTEAFF
TGTGCCAGCAGCTTTTCTACATCCAACACTGAAGCTTTCTTT
>.|.|TRBJ1-1|13|TRBV4-2
CASTYPGDTEAFF
TGTGCCAGCACCTACCCGGGCGACACTGAAGCTTTCTTT
>TRBD1|.|TRBJ2-7|15|TRBV27
CASSFTGTGSYEQYF
TGTGCCAGCAGTTTCACCGGGACAGGGTCTTACGAGCAGTACTTC
>.|.|TRBJ1-1|13|TRBV29-1
CSVGGRGRPEAFF
TGCAGCGTCGGGGGGAGGGGTAGGCCTGAAGCTTTCTTT
>.|.|TRBJ2-3|14|TRBV6-5
CASSYWENTDTQYF
TGTGCCAGCAGTTACTGGGAGAACACAGATACGCAGTATTTT
>TRBD1|.|TRBJ1-3|15|TRBV5-8
CASKTRDSLGNTIYF
TGTGCCAGCAAGACCCGGGACAGCTTAGGAAACACCATATATTTT
>TRBD2|.|TRBJ2-3|15|TRBV6-6
CASSTLGGSADTQYF
TGTGCCAGCAGTACCCTCGGGGGGTCCGCAGATACGCAGTATTTT
>.|.|TRBJ2-3|12|TRBV6-4
CASSEGVGTQYF
TGTGCCAGCAGTGAAGGGGTTGGCACGCAGTATTTT
>.|.|TRBJ2-7|13|TRBV7-8
CASTLTASYEQYF
TGTGCCAGCACTTTGACAGCGTCCTACGAGCAGTACTTC
>.|.|TRBJ2-6|19|TRBV6-1
CASSGLVRFGVSGANVLTF
TGTGCCAGCAGTGGTCTGGTGAGGTTTGGAGTTTCTGGGGCCAACGTCCTGACTTTC
>.|.|TRBJ1-3|17|TRBV19
CASSVIGGGRAGNTIYF
TGTGCCAGTAGTGTTATAGGTGGAGGGCGAGCTGGAAACACCATATATTTT
>TRBD1|.|TRBJ1-2|14|TRBV19
CASTRQGKNYGYTF
TGTGCCAGTACACGACAGGGGAAAAACTATGGCTACACCTTC
>TRBD1|once|TRBJ1-5|13|TRBV5-4
CASSTDRAWPQHF
TGTGCCAGCAGCACGGACAGGGCTTGGCCCCAGCATTTT
>TRBD1|.|TRBJ2-3|13|TRBV14
CASRGRGTDTQYF
TGTGCCAGTAGGGGGCGGGGCACAGATACGCAGTATTTT